These 30 T cell receptor beta chains were sequenced from one sample in a study of beta chain features in type 1 diabetes. Isolated RNA was reverse transcribed in full, so expressed TCRB transcripts were sequenced. The table came from immunoSEQ multiplex PCR; TCRdb's copy has only in-frame clones and leaves some out. The data show roughly 290,000 clones, with 7.5% to 9.5% seen just once and approximately 0.93% held by the top ten. The sequenced sample consisted of central memory CD4+ T cells from blood. The receptors originated from a woman younger than 30 in good health.

J is TRBJ2-7 and V is TRBV6-6; D is undetermined. This CDR3 has 14 residues. Germline CDR1 MNHNY, CDR2 SVGAGI (reference sequence). The V end lost 0 bases, the J end lost 3 bases, and 9 bases lay between the germline ends. The CDR3 nucleotides read TGTGCCAGCAGTTACTCGAGAGCAGGCTACGAGCAGTACGTC. Residues: CASSYSRAGYEQYV.

This clone was counted between two and nine times. The CDR3 sequence is CSAPREGFADTQYF. The CDR3, as DNA: TGCAGCGCCCCTCGGGAGGGGTTTGCAGATACGCAGTATTTT. The chain is built from TRBV29-1 and TRBJ2-3; TRBD2 matches 8 bases. In germline, CDR1 is SQVTM, CDR2 ANQGSEA. V was pared by 7 bases and J by 4 bases, with 10 bases of the junction left unmatched. The CDR3 consists of 14 residues.

This clone was detected a few times. The rearrangement uses TRBV2 and TRBJ1-1; D might be TRBD1 (6 bases). The CDR3 sequence is 16 residues long. V shed 5 bases and J shed 0 bases, with 16 bases lying between them. Germline V gene data show CDR1 as SNHLY and CDR2 as FYNNEI. In DNA, the CDR3 is TGTGCCAGCAGTACGGCCGGGGGGGGCCTGAACACTGAAGCTTTCTTT. This codes for CASSTAGGGLNTEAFF.

This clone was seen a handful of times. This chain connects TRBV14 to TRBJ2-1, with TRBD2 as a possible D gene (5 bases). V lost 6 bases and J lost 10, with 13 bases in between. Germline lookup yields CDR1 SGHDN and CDR2 FVKESK. CDR3 length: 12 residues. The CDR3 DNA sequence: TGTGCCAGCAGTCGGGGATCGGGCGAGCAGTTCTTC. It specifies CASSRGSGEQFF.

This clone was seen only a few times. Other nucleotide sequences in the sample specify the same CDR3. The chain couples TRBV15 to TRBJ1-6; TRBD1 agrees at 8 bases. From germline, CDR1 is LNHNV and CDR2 YYDKDF (reference sequence). The CDR3 loop spans 14 amino acids. V shed 1 base, J shed 9 bases, and the junction held 2 bases outside the gene matches. The CDR3 nucleotides are TGTGCCACCAGCAGAGGGACAGGGTCTTCACCCCTCCACTTT. It translates to CATSRGTGSSPLHF.

The chain joins TRBV7-2 to TRBJ1-5; weak D call: TRBD1 (5 bases). The CDR3 length is 15 residues. V was clipped by 4 bases and J by 5 bases, with 15 bases between them. CDR1 is SGHTA and CDR2 is FQGNSA in the germline V gene. The CDR3 coding sequence is TGTGCCAGCAGCTCGGGACCGACGGGACATCAGCCCCAGCATTTT. Its translation is CASSSGPTGHQPQHF.

The table lists this clone with a few counts. The V call is TRBV28, the J call TRBJ2-5; TRBD1 aligns across 9 bases. J gave up 4 bases and V 1 base, and 1 base lay outside the gene matches. The CDR3 extends over 14 amino acids. Germline CDR1 reads MDHEN; CDR2 reads SYDVKM. This CDR3 is CASSLYRGLETQYF. In DNA, the CDR3 is TGTGCCAGCAGTTTATACAGGGGGCTAGAGACCCAGTACTTC.

This clone was seen only a few times. This chain's CDR3 is CATSRDPALPRDTQYF. The CDR3 nucleotides are TGTGCCACCAGCAGAGATCCAGCCCTACCAAGAGATACGCAGTATTTT. The rearrangement uses TRBV15 and TRBJ2-3; D gene unclear. The CDR3 has 16 residues. V was pared by 0 bases and J by 5 bases, with 15 bases between. CDR1 LNHNV and CDR2 YYDKDF come from the germline V gene (reference sequence).

This clone has just a few counts. This chain connects TRBV4-3 to TRBJ2-7, with 11 nucleotides matching TRBD1. V shed 4 bases, J shed 2 bases, and the junction held 1 base outside the gene matches. Germline V gene data show CDR1 as LGHNA and CDR2 as YSLEER. CDR3 length: 14 residues. This CDR3 is CASSRGQGAYEQYF. The DNA for the CDR3 is TGCGCCAGCAGCCGGGGACAGGGGGCCTACGAGCAGTACTTC.

This clone has only a few counts. The CDR3 DNA sequence: TGTGCCAGCTCACCACCGTCACTCGGCAATCAGCCCCAGCATTTT. Translating gives CASSPPSLGNQPQHF. The V gene is TRBV18, the J gene TRBJ1-5, with D hard to call. Germline CDR1 and CDR2: KGHSH and LQKENI. This CDR3 spans 15 amino acids. V was trimmed by 0 bases and J by 2 bases, leaving 8 bases between them.

This chain connects TRBV2 to TRBJ2-1; D is unresolved. Germline CDR1 and CDR2: SNHLY and FYNNEI. The ends were cut back, 6 bases at V and 6 bases at J, with 21 bases in the middle. This CDR3 region has 16 residues. CDR3 sequence (DNA): TGTGCCAGCAGCGTGCGACCGGGCTTGCAAGGCAATGAGCAGTTCTTC. Encoded protein: CASSVRPGLQGNEQFF.

There are many counts of this clone. V usage is TRBV27 and J usage is TRBJ1-6; D unresolved. CDR1 and CDR2 (germline): MNHEY, SMNVEV (reference sequence). The CDR3 runs 13 residues. V lost 7 bases and J lost 7, with 11 bases in between. DNA of the CDR3: TGTGCCAGCACGTTAGGGCACAATTCACCCCTCCACTTT. Its translation is CASTLGHNSPLHF.

This clone has a handful of counts. The chain has TRBV11-2 and TRBJ2-3; the match to TRBD2 covers 7 bases. Germline-derived CDR1 and CDR2 are SGHAT and FQNNGV. The trim removed 5 bases at V and 8 bases at J, leaving 7 bases unmatched. This CDR3 is built from 13 residues. The CDR3, as DNA: TGTGCCAGCAGCGAGCGGGGTCCCGGTACGCAGTATTTT. Translating it yields CASSERGPGTQYF.

The chain joins TRBV7-2 to TRBJ1-2, with D hard to call. The CDR3 runs to 16 residues. Trimming shortened V by 7 bases and J by 0 bases, and 18 bases separated the two germline ends. CDR1 is SGHTA and CDR2 is FQGNSA in the germline V gene. CDR3 bases: TGTGCCAGCACCCTGGGCGGAACACTTCCTAACTATGGCTACACCTTC. The encoded protein is CASTLGGTLPNYGYTF.

The V gene is TRBV7-6, the J gene TRBJ2-5; no definite D call. Trimming left V 3 bases short and J 2 bases short, with 7 bases between. The germline V gene has CDR1 SGHVS and CDR2 FNYEAQ. The CDR3 covers 13 residues. The CDR3 DNA is TGTGCCAGCAGCTTTTCCCGGCAAGAGACCCAGTACTTC. Its translation: CASSFSRQETQYF.

This clone has more than one count but fewer than ten. The V and J genes are TRBV7-9 and TRBJ2-1; 10 bases are shared with TRBD2. Trimming took 4 bases from V and 9 from J; bases not matched to a gene: 12. The germline V gene has CDR1 SEHNR and CDR2 FQNEAQ (reference sequence). The CDR3 contains 16 residues. The CDR3 DNA sequence: TGTGCCAGCAGCTCTAAAACTACTAGCGGGAAAGGTGAGCAGTTCTTC. It is translated as CASSSKTTSGKGEQFF.

This clone was observed at least ten times. The chain combines TRBV10-3 with TRBJ2-4; TRBD2 might be the D (5 bases). This CDR3 region has 13 residues. The germline V gene has CDR1 ENHRY and CDR2 SYGVKD. V gave up 2 bases and J gave up 10 bases, with 12 bases separating them. The CDR3 region is CAISEMGGSIQYF. Here the CDR3 DNA reads TGTGCCATCAGTGAGATGGGTGGGAGTATTCAGTACTTC.

This clone appeared a few times. The V call is TRBV5-1, the J call TRBJ2-3; 10 bases align to TRBD2. CDR1 is SGHRS, CDR2 YFSETQ, per germline. V dropped 5 bases and J dropped 2; count of bases not matched to a gene: 8. The CDR3 is 16 residues long. CDR3 DNA: TGCGCCAGCAGAGAACGGACTAGCGGATTCACAGATACGCAGTATTTT. As protein: CASRERTSGFTDTQYF.

This clone turned up a few times. This chain uses TRBV29-1 with TRBJ1-1; possible D gene TRBD1, 6 bases. The germline V gene encodes CDR1 SQVTM and CDR2 ANQGSEA. CDR3 length equals 11 residues. The V end lost 1 base, the J end lost 8 bases, and 8 bases lay between the germline ends. The CDR3: CSVEGGLEAFF. In nucleotides, the CDR3 is TGCAGCGTTGAAGGGGGGCTGGAAGCTTTCTTT.

This clone was observed a few times. The chain links TRBV28 to TRBJ2-7; either TRBD1 or TRBD2 may fit D (5 bases each). The CDR3 sequence is 14 residues long. V lost 10 bases to trimming and J lost 3 bases, with 19 bases between them. CDR1 and CDR2 (germline): MDHEN, SYDVKM. The DNA of the CDR3 is TGTGCCACCAAACGTGGGGGACCCATCTACGAGCAGTACGTC. Translated: CATKRGGPIYEQYV.

This clone was counted only a few times. The CDR3 DNA reads TGTGCCAGTATGGGACAGGGCCACTATGGCTACACCTTC. This gives the protein CASMGQGHYGYTF. The V call is TRBV19, the J call TRBJ1-2; 9 bases align to TRBD1. V shed 7 bases, J shed 3 bases, and the junction held 3 bases outside the gene matches. The CDR3 has 13 residues. Germline CDR1 is LNHDA and CDR2 is SQIVND (reference sequence). The full variable domain, with the rest looked up from reference TRBV19 and TRBJ1-2, is DGGITQSPKYLFRKEGQNVTLSCEQNLNHDAMYWYRQDPGQGLRLIYYSQIVNDFQKGDIAEGYSVSREKKESFPLTVTSAQKNPTAFYLCASMGQGHYGYTFGSGTRLTVV.

This clone was picked up a small number of times. The chain couples TRBV5-1 to TRBJ2-5; D may be TRBD2 (7 bases). Germline V gives CDR1 SGHRS, CDR2 YFSETQ. V lost 3 bases and J 3 bases, leaving 9 bases between the germline ends. CDR3 length: 13 amino acids. The CDR3 DNA reads as TGCGCCAGCAGCTCGGGGGGCGAAGAGACCCAGTACTTC. Its protein is CASSSGGEETQYF.

The V and J genes are TRBV2 and TRBJ1-3; no definite D call. CDR1 and CDR2 (germline): SNHLY, FYNNEI. Trimming cost V 5 bases and J 2 bases, with 13 bases left between them. The CDR3 has 15 residues. The chain's CDR3 is CASSPPGGAGNTIYF. CDR3 sequence (DNA): TGTGCCAGCAGTCCACCAGGCGGAGCTGGAAACACCATATATTTT. Combining the CDR3 with reference TRBV2 and TRBJ1-3 gives the whole variable domain EPEVTQTPSHQVTQMGQEVILRCVPISNHLYFYWYRQILGQKVEFLVSFYNNEISEKSEIFDDQFSVERPDGSNFTLKIRSTKLEDSAMYFCASSPPGGAGNTIYFGEGSWLTVV.

This clone has a handful of counts. The chain employs TRBV7-9 and TRBJ1-6; the D gene is possibly TRBD1 (5 bases). This CDR3 region has 13 residues. V gave up 10 bases and J gave up 5 bases, with 12 bases separating them. Looked up from germline, CDR1 is SEHNR and CDR2 is FQNEAQ (reference sequence). The CDR3 here is CATTGLHNSPLHF. The CDR3 DNA reads TGTGCCACTACGGGACTTCATAATTCACCCCTCCACTTT.

This clone was found a few times. The rearrangement uses TRBV5-1 and TRBJ2-2; no firm D call. This CDR3 is 14 amino acids long. Germline CDR1 reads SGHRS; CDR2 reads YFSETQ. V was shortened by 4 bases and J by 3 bases, with 10 bases between the two germline ends. CDR3 in amino acids: CASSLMTDTGELFF. In DNA, the CDR3 is TGCGCCAGCAGCCTGATGACGGACACCGGGGAGCTGTTTTTT.

On this clone itself: This sample also contains other DNA sequences that code for the same CDR3. The chain has TRBV20-1 and TRBJ2-7; no definite D call. CDR1 is DFQATT and CDR2 is SNEGSKA in the germline V gene (reference sequence). The CDR3 covers 11 residues. Trimming left V 5 bases short and J 0 bases short, with 5 bases between. The CDR3 DNA is TGCAGTGCTTCTATCTCCTACGAGCAGTACGTC. Translating it yields CSASISYEQYV.

This clone showed up just a few times. The J gene is TRBJ1-2, the V gene TRBV6-1; D not certain. V shed 3 bases and J shed 4 bases, with 9 bases lying between them. Looked up from germline, CDR1 is MNHNS and CDR2 is SASEGT. The CDR3 consists of 13 residues. The CDR3 is CASSEDAVYGYTF. The DNA of the CDR3 is TGTGCCAGCAGTGAGGACGCCGTCTATGGCTACACCTTC.

This clone appeared a few times. This sample includes further DNA sequences coding for the same CDR3. The rearrangement uses TRBV15 and TRBJ1-5, with D possibly TRBD1 on 6 matching bases. The CDR3 spans 15 residues. Trimming stripped 3 bases from V and 2 bases from J, with 11 bases between. In germline, CDR1 is LNHNV, CDR2 YYDKDF (reference sequence). This CDR3 is CATSRVRTGNQPQHF. CDR3 coding DNA: TGTGCCACCAGCAGGGTTCGGACAGGCAATCAGCCCCAGCATTTT.

V is TRBV6-1 and J is TRBJ2-7; D not certain. Trimming took off 2 bases at V and 5 bases at J, with 19 bases between the two ends. Germline V lookup: CDR1 MNHNS, CDR2 SASEGT. The CDR3 runs 16 residues. CDR3 sequence reads: CASSEPTLRFSHEQYF. Written as DNA, the CDR3 is TGTGCCAGCAGTGAACCAACCTTGCGGTTTTCCCACGAGCAGTACTTC.

This clone was observed a few times. J is TRBJ2-3 and V is TRBV9; D not resolved. The V end was cut by 0 bases, the J end by 0 bases, with 11 bases between. The CDR3 totals 16 residues. Germline loops: CDR1 SGDLS, CDR2 YYNGEE. CDR3 coding DNA: TGTGCCAGCAGCGTAGGGGGTCGCGCTAGCACAGATACGCAGTATTTT. Translating gives CASSVGGRASTDTQYF.